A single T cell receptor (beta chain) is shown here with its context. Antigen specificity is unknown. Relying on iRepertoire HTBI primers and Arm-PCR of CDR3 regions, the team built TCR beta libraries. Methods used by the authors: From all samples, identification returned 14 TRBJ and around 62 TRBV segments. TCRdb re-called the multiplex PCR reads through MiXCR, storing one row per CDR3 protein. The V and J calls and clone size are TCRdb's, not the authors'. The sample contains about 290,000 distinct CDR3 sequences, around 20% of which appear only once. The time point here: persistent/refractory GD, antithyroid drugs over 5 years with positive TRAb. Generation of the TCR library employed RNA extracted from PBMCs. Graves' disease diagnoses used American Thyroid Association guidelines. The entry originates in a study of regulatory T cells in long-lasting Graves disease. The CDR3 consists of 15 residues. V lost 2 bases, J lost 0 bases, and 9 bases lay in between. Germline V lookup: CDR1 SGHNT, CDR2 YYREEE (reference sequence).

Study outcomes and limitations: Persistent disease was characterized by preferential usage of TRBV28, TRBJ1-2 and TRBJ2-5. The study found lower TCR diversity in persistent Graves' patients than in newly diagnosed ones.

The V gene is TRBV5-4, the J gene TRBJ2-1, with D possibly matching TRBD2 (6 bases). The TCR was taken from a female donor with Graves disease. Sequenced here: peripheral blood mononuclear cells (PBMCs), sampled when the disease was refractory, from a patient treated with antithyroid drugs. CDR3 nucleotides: TGTGCCAGCAGCTTAGCGGACTACTCCTACAATGAGCAGTTCTTC. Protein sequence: CASSLADYSYNEQFF.